This entry lists 23 T cell receptor beta chains sequenced from one sample in a study of cytomegalovirus exposure and HLA in healthy donors. PCR primers comprised 60 Vbeta and 13 Jbeta primers. Using immunoSEQ multiplex PCR, the repertoire was profiled, and TCRdb retains in-frame clones only, with some absent. The table shows some 190,000 clones, with around 90% occurring only once. Material: PBMCs. Receptors were obtained from a boy aged 2-15 years in good health and CMV-seronegative.

The CDR3 nucleotides read TGTGCCAGCAGTGAAGAGCGGCCAGGGGGACGGGGGACGCAGTATTTT. This sequence encodes CASSEERPGGRGTQYF. The rearrangement links TRBV2 to TRBJ2-3; D may be TRBD1 (7 bases). This CDR3 has 16 residues. Looked up from germline, CDR1 is SNHLY and CDR2 is FYNNEI. The germline V and J ends were trimmed by 1 base and 9 bases, with 20 bases remaining between them.

The V call is TRBV5-1, the J call TRBJ1-1, with D uncertain. V dropped 4 bases and J dropped 5 bases, with 12 bases sitting between them. This CDR3 spans 13 amino acids. CDR1 and CDR2 from the germline V gene are SGHRS and YFSETQ. The CDR3 sequence is CASSRVGETEAFF. CDR3 sequence (DNA): TGCGCCAGCAGCAGGGTGGGAGAGACTGAAGCTTTCTTT.

The chain links TRBV6-6 to TRBJ1-1; D remains ambiguous. CDR3 length equals 15 residues. V was trimmed by 5 bases and J by 0 bases, leaving 13 bases between them. Germline values: CDR1 MNHNY, CDR2 SVGAGI (reference sequence). CDR3 coding DNA: TGTGCCAGCAGTCCCGCAGGCGTCATGAACACTGAAGCTTTCTTT. The encoded protein is CASSPAGVMNTEAFF.

The V gene is TRBV6-1, the J gene TRBJ2-7, with TRBD1 identical over 7 bases. J gave up 3 bases and V 10 bases, and 12 bases lay outside the gene matches. The CDR3 is 14 residues long. In germline, CDR1 is MNHNS, CDR2 SASEGT. Here the CDR3 DNA reads TGTGCCACTTTTCCGGGACAGATATTCTACGAGCAGTACTTC. Protein product: CATFPGQIFYEQYF.

The chain employs TRBV30 and TRBJ2-3; D might be TRBD1 (6 bases). CDR3 length: 17 residues. V was cut by 2 bases and J by 2 bases, with 20 bases left in between. Germline V gene sequence: CDR1 GTSNPN, CDR2 SVGIG (reference sequence). CDR3 amino acids: CAWSRDTVDSPTDTQYF. In DNA form, the CDR3 reads TGTGCCTGGAGTCGTGATACCGTGGACAGCCCCACAGATACGCAGTATTTT.

This chain joins TRBV28 and TRBJ1-4; 9 positions match TRBD1. The CDR3 loop spans 15 amino acids. The germline V gene encodes CDR1 MDHEN and CDR2 SYDVKM. The junction had 9 bases not matched to a gene; V was cut back by 6 bases and J by 7 bases. The CDR3 protein is CASRLQGALSEKLFF. The CDR3 nucleotides read TGTGCCAGCAGATTACAGGGGGCTCTTAGTGAAAAACTGTTTTTT. The full variable domain, with the rest looked up from reference TRBV28 and TRBJ1-4, is DVKVTQSSRYLVKRTGEKVFLECVQDMDHENMFWYRQDPGLGLRLIYFSYDVKMKEKGDIPEGYSVSREKKERFSLILESASTNQTSMYLCASRLQGALSEKLFFGSGTQLSVL.

The chain combines TRBV19 with TRBJ2-7; 9 nucleotides line up with TRBD1. V shed 5 bases and J 3 bases; nucleotides not matched to a gene: 5. The CDR3 runs 14 residues. Germline V gene data show CDR1 as LNHDA and CDR2 as SQIVND (reference sequence). The CDR3 bases are TGTGCCAGTAGTGGGACAGGGAATAGCTACGAGCAGTACTTC. Translation: CASSGTGNSYEQYF. Complete variable domain (other parts from reference TRBV19 and TRBJ2-7): DGGITQSPKYLFRKEGQNVTLSCEQNLNHDAMYWYRQDPGQGLRLIYYSQIVNDFQKGDIAEGYSVSREKKESFPLTVTSAQKNPTAFYLCASSGTGNSYEQYFGPGTRLTVT.

This clone was detected only a few times. The chain joins TRBV6-5 to TRBJ1-1; 7 bases align to TRBD1. This CDR3 contains 14 residues. The J segment lost 5 bases and the V segment lost 6 bases, leaving 9 bases of the junction unmatched. CDR1 is MNHEY and CDR2 is SVGAGI in the germline V gene. In DNA form, the CDR3 reads TGTGCCAGCAGGTTAAGGGGGCGCGGGACTGAAGCTTTCTTT. As protein: CASRLRGRGTEAFF.

The chain recombines TRBV19 with TRBJ2-1, with a tentative D call TRBD2 (5 bases). Between the trimmed V and J ends, which lost 5 bases and 1 base, there was a span of 6 bases. Germline CDR1 and CDR2: LNHDA and SQIVND (reference sequence). The CDR3 runs 13 residues. The CDR3 sequence: CASSGSSYNEQFF. The CDR3 DNA follows: TGTGCCAGTAGTGGGAGTTCCTACAATGAGCAGTTCTTC.

The chain has TRBV7-2 and TRBJ2-3; TRBD2 matches 7 bases. CDR3 length: 19 amino acids. With 3 bases clipped from V and 1 base from J, the junction kept 16 bases outside the gene matches. CDR1 is SGHTA and CDR2 is FQGNSA in the germline V gene. The CDR3 spells CASSFLVSGNRRGTDTQYF. The DNA of the CDR3 is TGTGCCAGCAGCTTTTTAGTAAGCGGGAACAGGAGGGGCACAGATACGCAGTATTTT.

This clone was found a few times. The rearrangement links TRBV10-1 to TRBJ2-1; 11 positions agree with TRBD2. Germline values: CDR1 WNHNN, CDR2 SYGVQD (reference sequence). V gave up 10 bases and J gave up 5 bases; unmatched junction bases: 4. This CDR3 contains 13 residues. Written as DNA, the CDR3 is TGCGCCAAAGGGACTAGCGGCCACAATGAGCAGTTCTTC. Protein: CAKGTSGHNEQFF.

J is TRBJ1-1 and V is TRBV7-9, with 8 bases identical to TRBD1. CDR3 length: 17 amino acids. J gave up 0 bases and V 5 bases, and 11 bases lay outside the gene matches. The germline V gene has CDR1 SEHNR and CDR2 FQNEAQ (reference sequence). CDR3 loop: CASSPADRGWMNTEAFF. Here the CDR3 DNA reads TGTGCCAGCAGCCCCGCTGACAGGGGTTGGATGAACACTGAAGCTTTCTTT.

This chain joins TRBV2 and TRBJ2-7, with D possibly TRBD1 on 5 matching bases. There are 13 residues in the CDR3. V lost 4 bases and J 0 bases, leaving 7 bases between the germline ends. Per the germline V gene, CDR1 is SNHLY and CDR2 is FYNNEI. Here the CDR3 DNA reads TGTGCCAGCAGTGCCAGGGACTCCTACGAGCAGTACTTC. It specifies CASSARDSYEQYF.

The chain has TRBV5-1 and TRBJ2-2; TRBD2 is a possible D gene (5 bases). Deletions cut 1 base from V and 3 bases from J, with 7 bases between. The CDR3 spans 14 residues. Germline values: CDR1 SGHRS, CDR2 YFSETQ. The CDR3 DNA follows: TGCGCCAGCAGCTTGTGGGGAGACACCGGGGAGCTGTTTTTT. This sequence encodes CASSLWGDTGELFF.

The chain combines TRBV14 with TRBJ2-3, with D possibly being TRBD2 (6 bases). The CDR3 length is 14 residues. V was trimmed by 0 bases and J by 4 bases, leaving 8 bases between them. Per germline, CDR1 SGHDN and CDR2 FVKESK. The CDR3 nucleotides are TGTGCCAGCAGCCAAGATCGGAGGGCAGATACGCAGTATTTT. Translating it yields CASSQDRRADTQYF.

The chain recombines TRBV2 with TRBJ2-3; possibly TRBD1 for D (5 bases). The CDR3 runs 14 residues. The germline V gene encodes CDR1 SNHLY and CDR2 FYNNEI. Trimming left V 5 bases short and J 4 bases short, with 13 bases between. CDR3: CASSSRVGADTQYF. Written as DNA, the CDR3 is TGTGCCAGCAGTTCCAGGGTTGGAGCAGATACGCAGTATTTT.

CDR3 sequence (DNA): TGTGCCAGCAGCGTAGGGCCGGGCTCTGGAAACACCATATATTTT. Translation gives CASSVGPGSGNTIYF. The genes are TRBV7-6 and TRBJ1-3; D not resolved. The germline V and J ends were trimmed by 5 bases and 0 bases, with 11 bases remaining between them. Germline CDR1 and CDR2: SGHVS and FNYEAQ. This CDR3 is built from 15 residues.

The chain has TRBV18 and TRBJ2-5; D uncertain. Germline loops: CDR1 KGHSH, CDR2 LQKENI. V was shortened by 1 base and J by 2 bases, with 5 bases between the two germline ends. The CDR3 loop spans 13 amino acids. The CDR3 loop is CASSPQQQETQYF. The CDR3 nucleotides read TGTGCCAGCTCACCACAACAGCAAGAGACCCAGTACTTC.

The rearrangement joins TRBV10-2 to TRBJ2-7; 14 positions agree with TRBD2. The CDR3 runs to 16 residues. V dropped 4 bases and J dropped 4; count of bases not matched to a gene: 6. Germline CDR1 and CDR2: WSHSY and SAAADI. The CDR3 bases are TGCGCCAGCAGTGGTCGGGGGACTAGCGGGGGTTACGAGCAGTACTTC. As protein: CASSGRGTSGGYEQYF.

V gene TRBV7-2 combines with J gene TRBJ1-4; TRBD1 agrees at 9 bases. V trimming: 5 bases; J trimming: 4 bases; junction bases outside the gene matches: 5. Germline V lookup: CDR1 SGHTA, CDR2 FQGNSA. The CDR3 is 15 amino acids. CDR3 residues: CASSGGQGGNEKLFF. As DNA, the CDR3 is TGTGCCAGCAGCGGGGGACAGGGTGGTAATGAAAAACTGTTTTTT.

This clone was counted between two and nine times. The CDR3 nucleotides read TGTGCCAGCAGTGAAACTGAGGCGCTCTCTGGAAACACCATATATTTT. Its translation is CASSETEALSGNTIYF. The chain employs TRBV6-1 and TRBJ1-3; no definite D call. Trimming pared 2 bases from V and 0 bases from J, leaving 11 bases between. The CDR3 covers 16 residues. CDR1 and CDR2 from the germline V gene are MNHNS and SASEGT.

This clone was recorded once. The identical CDR3 is also encoded by other nucleotide sequences in the sample. The CDR3: CASSLGTSGSTDTQYF. CDR3 DNA: TGCGCCAGCAGCTTGGGGACTAGCGGAAGCACAGATACGCAGTATTTT. The rearrangement joins TRBV5-1 to TRBJ2-3, with 10 bases that match TRBD2. The V and J ends lost 0 bases and 0 bases, in that order; junction bases with no gene match: 1. The germline gives CDR1 SGHRS, CDR2 YFSETQ. The CDR3 has 16 residues.

The V gene is TRBV5-8, the J gene TRBJ1-1; D unclear. Per germline, CDR1 SGHTS and CDR2 YDEGEE. V lost 5 bases, J lost 5 bases, and 19 bases lay in between. CDR3 length equals 15 residues. The chain's CDR3 is CASSPGGSFGTEAFF. In DNA, the CDR3 is TGTGCCAGCAGTCCCGGTGGCTCCTTCGGGACTGAAGCTTTCTTT.